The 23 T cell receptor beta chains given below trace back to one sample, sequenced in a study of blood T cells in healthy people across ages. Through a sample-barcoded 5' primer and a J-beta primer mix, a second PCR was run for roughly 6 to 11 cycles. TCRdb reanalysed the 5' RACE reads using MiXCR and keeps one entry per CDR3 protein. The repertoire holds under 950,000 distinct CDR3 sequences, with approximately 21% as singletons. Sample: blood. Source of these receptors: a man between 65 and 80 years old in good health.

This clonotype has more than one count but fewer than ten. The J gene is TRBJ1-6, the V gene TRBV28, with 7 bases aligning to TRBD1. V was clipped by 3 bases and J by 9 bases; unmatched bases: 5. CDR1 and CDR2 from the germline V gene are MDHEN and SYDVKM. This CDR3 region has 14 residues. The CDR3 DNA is TGTGCCAGCAGTTTCGACAGGGAAAGTTCACCCCTCCACTTT. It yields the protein CASSFDRESSPLHF.

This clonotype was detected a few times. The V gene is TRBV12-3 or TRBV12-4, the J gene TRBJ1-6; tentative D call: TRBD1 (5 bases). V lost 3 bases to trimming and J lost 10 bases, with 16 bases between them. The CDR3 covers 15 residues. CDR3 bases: TGTGCCAGCAGTTTCGGGGGTGGGGATCGATCACCCCTCCACTTT. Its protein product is CASSFGGGDRSPLHF.

DNA for the CDR3: TGTGCCAGCAGTTCGACGGGGGATAGCAATCAGCCCCAGCATTTT. The encoded protein is CASSSTGDSNQPQHF. This chain uses TRBV28 with TRBJ1-5; weak D call: TRBD1 (5 bases). V was shortened by 4 bases and J by 0 bases, with 10 bases between the two germline ends. The CDR3 spans 15 residues. Germline loops: CDR1 MDHEN, CDR2 SYDVKM. Looking up the rest from reference TRBV28 and TRBJ1-5 gives the full variable domain: DVKVTQSSRYLVKRTGEKVFLECVQDMDHENMFWYRQDPGLGLRLIYFSYDVKMKEKGDIPEGYSVSREKKERFSLILESASTNQTSMYLCASSSTGDSNQPQHFGDGTRLSIL.

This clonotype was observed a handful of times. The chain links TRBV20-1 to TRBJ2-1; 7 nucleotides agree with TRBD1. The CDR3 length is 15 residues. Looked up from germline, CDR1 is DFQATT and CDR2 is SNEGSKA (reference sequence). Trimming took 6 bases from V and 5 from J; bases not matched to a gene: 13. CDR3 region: CSAQGVPGSNNEQFF. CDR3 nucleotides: TGCAGTGCCCAGGGGGTCCCAGGGTCAAACAATGAGCAGTTCTTC.

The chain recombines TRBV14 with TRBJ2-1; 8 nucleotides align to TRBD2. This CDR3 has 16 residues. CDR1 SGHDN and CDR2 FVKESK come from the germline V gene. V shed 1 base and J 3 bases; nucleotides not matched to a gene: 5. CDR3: CASSQVRGLVYNEQFF. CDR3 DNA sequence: TGTGCCAGCAGCCAAGTAAGGGGACTAGTCTACAATGAGCAGTTCTTC.

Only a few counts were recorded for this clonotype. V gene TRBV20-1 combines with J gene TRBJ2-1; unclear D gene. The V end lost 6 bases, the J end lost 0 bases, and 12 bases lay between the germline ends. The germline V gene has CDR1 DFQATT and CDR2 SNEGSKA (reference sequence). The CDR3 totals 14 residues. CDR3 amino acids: CSASGRCSYNEQFF. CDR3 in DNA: TGCAGTGCCAGTGGACGATGCTCCTACAATGAGCAGTTCTTC.

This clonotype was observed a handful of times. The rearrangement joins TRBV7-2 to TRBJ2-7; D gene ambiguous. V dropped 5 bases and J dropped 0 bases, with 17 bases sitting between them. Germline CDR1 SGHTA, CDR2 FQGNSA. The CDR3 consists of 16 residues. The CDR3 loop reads CASSDVWGKSSYEQYF. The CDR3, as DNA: TGTGCCAGCAGCGACGTTTGGGGAAAGAGCTCCTACGAGCAGTACTTC.

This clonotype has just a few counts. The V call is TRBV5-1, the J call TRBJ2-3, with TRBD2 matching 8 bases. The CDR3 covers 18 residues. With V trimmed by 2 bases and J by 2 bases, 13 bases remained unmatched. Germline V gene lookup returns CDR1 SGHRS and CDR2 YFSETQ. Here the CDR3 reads CASSLVTSASGYTDTQYF. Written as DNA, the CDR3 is TGCGCCAGCAGCTTAGTTACGTCGGCTAGCGGGTACACAGATACGCAGTATTTT.

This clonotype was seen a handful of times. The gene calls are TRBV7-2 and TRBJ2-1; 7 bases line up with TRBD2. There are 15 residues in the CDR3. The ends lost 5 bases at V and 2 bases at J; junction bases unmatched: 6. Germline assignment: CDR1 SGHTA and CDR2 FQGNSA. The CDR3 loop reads CASSPAGVAYNEQFF. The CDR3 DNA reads TGTGCCAGCAGCCCCGCGGGGGTGGCCTACAATGAGCAGTTCTTC.

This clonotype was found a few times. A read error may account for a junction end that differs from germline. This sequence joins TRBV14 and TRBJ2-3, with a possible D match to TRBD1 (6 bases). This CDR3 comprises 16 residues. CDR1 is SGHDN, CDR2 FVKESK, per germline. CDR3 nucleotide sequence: TGTGCCGGCAGCCAGGGCGACAGCAGGGGCAGAGATACGCAGTATTTT. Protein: CAGSQGDSRGRDTQYF.

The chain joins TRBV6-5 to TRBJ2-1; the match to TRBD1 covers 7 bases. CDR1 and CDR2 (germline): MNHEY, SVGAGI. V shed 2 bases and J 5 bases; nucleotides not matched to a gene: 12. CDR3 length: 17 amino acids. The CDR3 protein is CASSYQYLRQGNNEQFF. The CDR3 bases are TGTGCCAGCAGTTACCAGTACTTACGACAGGGTAACAATGAGCAGTTCTTC.

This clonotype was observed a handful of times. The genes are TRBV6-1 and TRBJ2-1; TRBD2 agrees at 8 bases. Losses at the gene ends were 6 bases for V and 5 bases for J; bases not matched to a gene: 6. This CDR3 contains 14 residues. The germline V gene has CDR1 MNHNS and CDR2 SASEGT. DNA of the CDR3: TGTGCCAGCAGGGAGCGGGGGAGTAACAATGAGCAGTTCTTC. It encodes CASRERGSNNEQFF.

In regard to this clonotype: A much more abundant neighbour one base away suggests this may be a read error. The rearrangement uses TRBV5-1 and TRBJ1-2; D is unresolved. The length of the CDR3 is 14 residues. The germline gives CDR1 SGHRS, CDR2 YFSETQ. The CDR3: CASSLAPDNHGYTF. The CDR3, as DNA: TGCGCCAGCAGCTTGGCACCTGATAACCATGGCTACACCTTC.

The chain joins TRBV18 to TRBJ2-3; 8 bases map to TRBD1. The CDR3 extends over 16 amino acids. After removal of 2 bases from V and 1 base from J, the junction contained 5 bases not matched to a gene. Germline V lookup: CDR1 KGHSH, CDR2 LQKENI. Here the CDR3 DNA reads TGTGCCAGCTCACCATTCCCAGGGGGCGGCACAGATACGCAGTATTTT. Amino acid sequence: CASSPFPGGGTDTQYF.

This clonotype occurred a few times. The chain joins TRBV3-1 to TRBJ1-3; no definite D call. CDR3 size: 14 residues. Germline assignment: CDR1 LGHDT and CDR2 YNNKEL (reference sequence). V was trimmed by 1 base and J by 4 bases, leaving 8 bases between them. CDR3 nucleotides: TGTGCCAGCAGCCAAGTGGTATACGGAAACACCATATATTTT. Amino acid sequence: CASSQVVYGNTIYF.

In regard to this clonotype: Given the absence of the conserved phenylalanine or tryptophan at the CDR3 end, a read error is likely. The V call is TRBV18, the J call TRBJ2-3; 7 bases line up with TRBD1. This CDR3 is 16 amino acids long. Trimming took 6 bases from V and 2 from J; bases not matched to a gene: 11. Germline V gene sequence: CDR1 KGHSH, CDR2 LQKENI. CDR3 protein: CASSPRAGTDTDTQYL. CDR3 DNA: TGTGCCAGCTCCCCGAGGGCCGGGACAGACACAGATACGCAGTATCTT.

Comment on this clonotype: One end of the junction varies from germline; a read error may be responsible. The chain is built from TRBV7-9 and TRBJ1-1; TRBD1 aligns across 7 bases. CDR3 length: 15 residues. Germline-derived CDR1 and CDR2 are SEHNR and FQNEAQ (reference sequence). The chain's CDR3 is CAGSGTGTEDTEAFF. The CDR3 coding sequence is TGTGCCGGCAGCGGCACCGGGACAGAAGACACTGAAGCTTTCTTT.

Here the CDR3 reads CASSSGQATHEQYV. The DNA of the CDR3 is TGTGCCAGCAGCTCGGGACAGGCTACCCACGAGCAGTACGTC. The chain employs TRBV5-6 and TRBJ2-7; 8 bases fit TRBD1. Germline lookup yields CDR1 SGHDT and CDR2 YYEEEE. CDR3 length: 14 residues. After removal of 3 bases from V and 5 bases from J, the junction contained 7 bases not matched to a gene.

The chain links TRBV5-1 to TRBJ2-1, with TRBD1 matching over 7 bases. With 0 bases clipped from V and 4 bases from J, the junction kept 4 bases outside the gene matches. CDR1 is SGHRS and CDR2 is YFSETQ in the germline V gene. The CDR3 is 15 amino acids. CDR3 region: CASSLAGDRYNEQFF. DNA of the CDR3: TGCGCCAGCAGCTTGGCCGGGGACAGATACAATGAGCAGTTCTTC.

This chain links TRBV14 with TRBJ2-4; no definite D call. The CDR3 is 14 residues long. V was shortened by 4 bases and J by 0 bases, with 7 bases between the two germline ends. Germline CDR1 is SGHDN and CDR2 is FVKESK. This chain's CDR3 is CASSRLAAKNIQYF. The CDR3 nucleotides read TGTGCCAGCAGCCGCCTGGCAGCCAAAAACATTCAGTACTTC. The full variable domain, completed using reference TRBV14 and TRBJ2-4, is EAGVTQFPSHSVIEKGQTVTLRCDPISGHDNLYWYRRVMGKEIKFLLHFVKESKQDESGMPNNRFLAERTGGTYSTLKVQPAELEDSGVYFCASSRLAAKNIQYFGAGTRLSVL.

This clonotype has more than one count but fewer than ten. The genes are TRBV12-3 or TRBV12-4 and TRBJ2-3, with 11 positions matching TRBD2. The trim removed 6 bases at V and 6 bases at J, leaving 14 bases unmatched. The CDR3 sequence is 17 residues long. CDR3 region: CASSPQPTSGRWDTQYF. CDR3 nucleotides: TGTGCCAGCAGCCCACAACCAACTAGCGGGAGATGGGATACGCAGTATTTT.

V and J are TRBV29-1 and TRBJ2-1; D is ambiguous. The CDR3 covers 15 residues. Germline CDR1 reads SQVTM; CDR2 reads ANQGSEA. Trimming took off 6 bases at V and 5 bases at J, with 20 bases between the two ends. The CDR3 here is CSVGNPITFNNEQFF. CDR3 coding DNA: TGCAGCGTGGGGAACCCCATAACATTTAACAATGAGCAGTTCTTC.

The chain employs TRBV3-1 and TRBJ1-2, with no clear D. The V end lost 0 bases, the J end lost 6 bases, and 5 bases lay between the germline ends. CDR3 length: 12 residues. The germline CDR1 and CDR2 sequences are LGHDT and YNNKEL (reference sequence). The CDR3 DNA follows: TGTGCCAGCAGCCAAGAGGAAAATGGCTACACCTTC. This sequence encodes CASSQEENGYTF.